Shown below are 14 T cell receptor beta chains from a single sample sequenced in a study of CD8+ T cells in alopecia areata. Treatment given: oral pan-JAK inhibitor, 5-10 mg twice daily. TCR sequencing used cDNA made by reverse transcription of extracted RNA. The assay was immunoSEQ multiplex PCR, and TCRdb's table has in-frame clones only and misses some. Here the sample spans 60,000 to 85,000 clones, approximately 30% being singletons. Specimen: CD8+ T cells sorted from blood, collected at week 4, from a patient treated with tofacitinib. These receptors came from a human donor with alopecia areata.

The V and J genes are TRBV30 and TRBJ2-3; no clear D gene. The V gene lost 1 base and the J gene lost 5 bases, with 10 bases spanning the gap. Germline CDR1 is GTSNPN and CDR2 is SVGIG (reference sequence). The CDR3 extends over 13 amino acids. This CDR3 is CAWSGVGGDTQYF. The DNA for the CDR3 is TGTGCCTGGAGTGGGGTGGGTGGAGATACGCAGTATTTT.

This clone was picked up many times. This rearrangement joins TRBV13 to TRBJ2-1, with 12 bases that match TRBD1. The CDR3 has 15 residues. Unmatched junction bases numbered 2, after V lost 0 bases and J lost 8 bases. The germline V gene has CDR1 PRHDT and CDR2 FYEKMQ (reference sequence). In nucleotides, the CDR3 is TGTGCCAGCAGCTTAGGAGGGACAGGGGGCGATGAGCAGTTCTTC. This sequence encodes CASSLGGTGGDEQFF.

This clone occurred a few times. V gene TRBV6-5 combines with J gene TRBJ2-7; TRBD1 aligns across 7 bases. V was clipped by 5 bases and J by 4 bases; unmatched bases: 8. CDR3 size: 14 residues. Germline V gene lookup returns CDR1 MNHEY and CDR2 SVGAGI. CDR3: CASSPDRVKYEQYF. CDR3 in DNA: TGTGCCAGCAGTCCCGACAGGGTAAAGTACGAGCAGTACTTC.

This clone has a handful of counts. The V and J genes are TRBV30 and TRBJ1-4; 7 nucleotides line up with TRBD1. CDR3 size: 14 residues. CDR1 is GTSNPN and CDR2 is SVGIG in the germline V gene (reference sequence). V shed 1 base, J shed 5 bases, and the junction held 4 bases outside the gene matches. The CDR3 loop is CAWSAGRGNEKLFF. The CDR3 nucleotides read TGTGCCTGGAGTGCCGGCAGGGGGAATGAAAAACTGTTTTTT.

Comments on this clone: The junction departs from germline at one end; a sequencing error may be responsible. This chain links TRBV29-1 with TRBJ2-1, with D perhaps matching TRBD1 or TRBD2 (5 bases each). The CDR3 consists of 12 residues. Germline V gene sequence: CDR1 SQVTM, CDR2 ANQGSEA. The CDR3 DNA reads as TGCAGCGTTCACATCCCCCCCGGGGCCAGGCTCTTC. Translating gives CSVHIPPGARLF.

CDR3 region: CAWQVTHAGEQYF. The CDR3 bases are TGTGCCTGGCAGGTCACCCATGCGGGGGAGCAGTACTTC. The chain couples TRBV30 to TRBJ2-7; D perhaps matches TRBD2 (6 bases). Germline lookup yields CDR1 GTSNPN and CDR2 SVGIG (reference sequence). V lost 5 bases, J lost 7 bases, and 18 bases lay in between. The CDR3 loop spans 13 amino acids.

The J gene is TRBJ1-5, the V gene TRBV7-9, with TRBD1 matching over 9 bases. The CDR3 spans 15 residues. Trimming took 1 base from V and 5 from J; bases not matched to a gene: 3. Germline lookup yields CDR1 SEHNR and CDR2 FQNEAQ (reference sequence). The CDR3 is CASSLGTGAHQPQHF. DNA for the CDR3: TGTGCCAGCAGCTTAGGGACAGGGGCCCATCAGCCCCAGCATTTT.

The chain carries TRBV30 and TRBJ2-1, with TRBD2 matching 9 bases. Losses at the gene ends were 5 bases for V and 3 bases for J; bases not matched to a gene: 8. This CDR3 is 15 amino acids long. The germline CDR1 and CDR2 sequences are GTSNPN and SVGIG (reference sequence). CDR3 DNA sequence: TGTGCCTGGGTAGGGACTAGCAATTACTACAATGAGCAGTTCTTC. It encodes CAWVGTSNYYNEQFF.

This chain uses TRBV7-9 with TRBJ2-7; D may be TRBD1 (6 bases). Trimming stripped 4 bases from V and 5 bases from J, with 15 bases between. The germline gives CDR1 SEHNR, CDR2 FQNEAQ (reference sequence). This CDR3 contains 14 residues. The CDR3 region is CASSSPTRGDEQYF. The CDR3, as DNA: TGTGCCAGCAGCTCCCCTACCAGGGGCGACGAGCAGTACTTC.

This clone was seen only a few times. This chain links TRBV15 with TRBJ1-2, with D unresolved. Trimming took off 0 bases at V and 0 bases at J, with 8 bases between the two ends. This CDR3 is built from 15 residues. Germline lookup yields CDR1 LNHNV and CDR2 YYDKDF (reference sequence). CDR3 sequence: CATSRERAANYGYTF. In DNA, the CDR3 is TGTGCCACCAGCAGAGAGCGTGCGGCTAACTATGGCTACACCTTC.

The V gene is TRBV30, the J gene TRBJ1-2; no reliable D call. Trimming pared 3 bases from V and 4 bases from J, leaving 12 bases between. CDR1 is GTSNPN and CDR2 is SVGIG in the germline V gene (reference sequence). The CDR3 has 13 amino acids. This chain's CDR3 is CAWRQVASYGYTF. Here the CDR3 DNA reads TGTGCCTGGAGGCAGGTGGCTAGCTATGGCTACACCTTC.

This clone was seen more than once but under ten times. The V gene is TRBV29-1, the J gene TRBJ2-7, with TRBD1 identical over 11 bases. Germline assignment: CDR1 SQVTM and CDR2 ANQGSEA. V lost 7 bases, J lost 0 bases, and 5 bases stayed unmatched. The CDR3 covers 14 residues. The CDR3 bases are TGCAGCGGGACCGGGACAGGGGGCTCCTACGAGCAGTACTTC. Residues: CSGTGTGGSYEQYF.

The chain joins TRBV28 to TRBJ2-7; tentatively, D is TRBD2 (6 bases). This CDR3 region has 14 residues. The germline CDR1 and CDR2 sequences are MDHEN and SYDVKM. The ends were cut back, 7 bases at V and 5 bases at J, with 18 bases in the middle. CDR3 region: CASKTRAAFHEQYF. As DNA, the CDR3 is TGTGCCAGCAAGACTAGAGCAGCCTTTCACGAGCAGTACTTC. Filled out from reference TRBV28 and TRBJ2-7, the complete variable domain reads DVKVTQSSRYLVKRTGEKVFLECVQDMDHENMFWYRQDPGLGLRLIYFSYDVKMKEKGDIPEGYSVSREKKERFSLILESASTNQTSMYLCASKTRAAFHEQYFGPGTRLTVT.

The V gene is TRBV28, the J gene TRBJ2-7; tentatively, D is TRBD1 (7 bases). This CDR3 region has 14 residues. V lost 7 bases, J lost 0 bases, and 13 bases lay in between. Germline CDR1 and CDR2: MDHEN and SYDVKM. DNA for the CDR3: TGTGCCAGCACGGGGGACAGTTTCTCCTACGAGCAGTACTTC. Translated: CASTGDSFSYEQYF.